Each of the 17 T cell receptor beta chains below was sequenced from the same sample in a study of blood T cell repertoires in COVID-19 (dated by TCRdb to the early 2020s). To prepare the library, the immunoSEQ multiplex PCR assay was applied. TCRdb holds this immuneACCESS table with in-frame rearrangements only. Some clones are missing; in checked studies, unresolved V genes explain under half, and the rest has no known cause. Recorded for this sample are around 200,000 clones; 85% to 90% of them occurred a single time. The ten largest account for 3.5% to 4.5% of the sample. Sequencing was done on a sample of peripheral blood. These receptors all stem from a young man with active or convalescent COVID-19.

V usage is TRBV7-2 and J usage is TRBJ1-2; unclear D gene. V was clipped by 1 base and J by 7 bases, with 16 bases between them. There are 15 residues in the CDR3. Germline lookup yields CDR1 SGHTA and CDR2 FQGNSA. Here the CDR3 reads CASSLDPGISGGYTF. The CDR3 coding sequence is TGTGCCAGCAGCTTAGACCCCGGGATTTCGGGTGGCTACACCTTC.

This sequence joins TRBV6-5 and TRBJ1-1, with TRBD1 identical over 8 bases. With 5 bases clipped from V and 8 bases from J, the junction kept 13 bases outside the gene matches. The CDR3 has 15 amino acids. CDR1 and CDR2 from the germline V gene are MNHEY and SVGAGI. CDR3 in amino acids: CASSHPTGVSAEAFF. The CDR3 DNA reads as TGTGCCAGCAGTCACCCGACAGGGGTATCGGCCGAAGCTTTCTTT.

This clone was observed once. This chain connects TRBV4-1 to TRBJ2-2, with TRBD1 matching over 11 bases. Germline V gene data show CDR1 as MGHRA and CDR2 as YSYEKL. The CDR3 has 20 residues. With V trimmed by 0 bases and J by 4 bases, 13 bases remained unmatched. CDR3 coding DNA: TGCGCCAGCAGCCAAGAATGGGTGGGGACAGGGGGAGCGGGCACCGGGGAGCTGTTTTTT. Its translation is CASSQEWVGTGGAGTGELFF.

V is TRBV29-1 and J is TRBJ2-1; 11 bases are shared with TRBD2. Germline V CDR1 and CDR2: SQVTM, ANQGSEA. V dropped 4 bases and J dropped 6; count of bases not matched to a gene: 11. This CDR3 is 16 amino acids long. The CDR3 spells CSVALTSGKLTNEQFF. The CDR3 DNA follows: TGCAGCGTTGCCCTGACTAGCGGGAAATTAACCAATGAGCAGTTCTTC.

About this clone itself: This sample includes further DNA sequences coding for the same CDR3. The chain's CDR3 is CASSMSGGNQPQHF. DNA of the CDR3: TGTGCCAGTAGTATGTCAGGGGGCAATCAGCCCCAGCATTTT. The gene calls are TRBV19 and TRBJ1-5; the D gene is possibly TRBD1 (6 bases). Germline V gene lookup returns CDR1 LNHDA and CDR2 SQIVND (reference sequence). The CDR3 has 14 residues. With 3 bases removed from V and 2 bases from J, the gap between germline ends came to 8 bases.

This clone was seen only once. The chain recombines TRBV13 with TRBJ2-3; 10 bases align to TRBD2. The CDR3 consists of 17 residues. Germline-derived CDR1 and CDR2 are PRHDT and FYEKMQ (reference sequence). The trim removed 3 bases at V and 2 bases at J, leaving 8 bases unmatched. CDR3 DNA sequence: TGTGCCAGCAGCTTCTTAGCGGGAGGTTACTCCACAGATACGCAGTATTTT. It is translated as CASSFLAGGYSTDTQYF.

This clone was found once. This chain connects TRBV11-2 to TRBJ1-2; a possible D gene is TRBD1 (5 bases). Germline V gene lookup returns CDR1 SGHAT and CDR2 FQNNGV. Trimming left V 2 bases short and J 2 bases short, with 12 bases between. This CDR3 region has 15 residues. CDR3 amino acids: CASSLYGGVNYGYTF. The CDR3 DNA is TGTGCCAGCAGCTTATACGGGGGAGTAAACTATGGCTACACCTTC. Filled out from reference TRBV11-2 and TRBJ1-2, the complete variable domain reads EAGVAQSPRYKIIEKRQSVAFWCNPISGHATLYWYQQILGQGPKLLIQFQNNGVVDDSQLPKDRFSAERLKGVDSTLKIQPAKLEDSAVYLCASSLYGGVNYGYTFGSGTRLTVV.

This clone appeared once. V gene TRBV6-5 combines with J gene TRBJ2-5, with 7 bases that match TRBD1. CDR1 MNHEY and CDR2 SVGAGI come from the germline V gene. V lost 10 bases, J lost 2 bases, and 7 bases stayed unmatched. CDR3 length: 13 residues. The CDR3 protein is CATNRDRQETQYF. The CDR3 coding sequence is TGTGCCACTAACCGGGACAGACAAGAGACCCAGTACTTC.

This chain joins TRBV12-3 or TRBV12-4 and TRBJ2-5; 8 nucleotides agree with TRBD2. V shed 5 bases, J shed 4 bases, and the junction held 3 bases outside the gene matches. CDR3 length: 13 residues. In nucleotides, the CDR3 is TGTGCCAGCAGTATTCTAGCGGGAGAGACCCAGTACTTC. Translated: CASSILAGETQYF.

This clone was observed a handful of times. The chain joins TRBV4-3 to TRBJ2-1; 10 bases are a match to TRBD1. Germline assignment: CDR1 LGHNA and CDR2 YSLEER. The J segment lost 3 bases and the V segment lost 5 bases, leaving 4 bases of the junction unmatched. This CDR3 spans 15 amino acids. In DNA, the CDR3 is TGCGCCAGCAGCGTGGGGACAGGGGTCTACAATGAGCAGTTCTTC. Translating gives CASSVGTGVYNEQFF.

Written as DNA, the CDR3 is TGCAGCGTTGAGGGGACAGCCTATGGCTACACCTTC. It yields the protein CSVEGTAYGYTF. This chain uses TRBV29-1 with TRBJ1-2; 7 nucleotides agree with TRBD1. The germline gives CDR1 SQVTM, CDR2 ANQGSEA. CDR3 length: 12 residues. Trimming took 3 bases from V and 4 from J; bases not matched to a gene: 2.

In DNA form, the CDR3 reads TGTGCCAGCAGTGAAAGGGGACTTAGCCCCGGGGAGCTGTTTTTT. It yields the protein CASSERGLSPGELFF. The rearrangement uses TRBV2 and TRBJ2-2, with a possible D match to TRBD2 (6 bases). Trimming took 2 bases from V and 6 from J, leaving 13 bases between them. The CDR3 runs 15 residues. Germline CDR1 reads SNHLY; CDR2 reads FYNNEI.

The chain couples TRBV27 to TRBJ1-1; D ambiguous. The CDR3 has 14 residues. The germline V and J ends were trimmed by 2 bases and 1 base, with 8 bases remaining between them. CDR1 and CDR2 (germline): MNHEY, SMNVEV (reference sequence). The CDR3 spells CASSLGRENTEAFF. In DNA, the CDR3 is TGTGCCAGCAGTTTAGGGCGGGAGAACACTGAAGCTTTCTTT.

This clone occurred once. This chain links TRBV13 with TRBJ2-5; D is uncertain. The V gene lost 0 bases and the J gene lost 2 bases, with 7 bases spanning the gap. CDR1 and CDR2 (germline): PRHDT, FYEKMQ (reference sequence). The CDR3 is 14 residues long. The CDR3 nucleotides read TGTGCCAGCAGCTTAGGTAGTACTCAAGAGACCCAGTACTTC. Its protein product is CASSLGSTQETQYF.

V and J are TRBV12-3 or TRBV12-4 and TRBJ1-2; D gene unclear. The CDR3 covers 13 residues. The V gene lost 5 bases and the J gene lost 8 bases, with 15 bases spanning the gap. CDR3 bases: TGTGCCAGCAGTCACCGGAGGATAGGCGGCTACACCTTC. This codes for CASSHRRIGGYTF.

The CDR3 spells CASSPQGGGGYNEQFF. CDR3 in DNA: TGTGCCAGCAGCCCCCAAGGGGGCGGGGGGTACAATGAGCAGTTCTTC. This chain uses TRBV7-2 with TRBJ2-1; D might be TRBD2 (8 bases). CDR1 is SGHTA, CDR2 FQGNSA, per germline. The CDR3 is made up of 16 amino acids. Deletions cut 5 bases from V and 4 bases from J, with 18 bases between. The full variable domain, its missing parts supplied by reference TRBV7-2 and TRBJ2-1, is GAGVSQSPSNKVTEKGKDVELRCDPISGHTALYWYRQSLGQGLEFLIYFQGNSAPDKSGLPSDRFSAERTGGSVSTLTIQRTQQEDSAVYLCASSPQGGGGYNEQFFGPGTRLTVL.

The chain joins TRBV28 to TRBJ2-5, with 8 positions matching TRBD2. This CDR3 spans 15 amino acids. Per germline, CDR1 MDHEN and CDR2 SYDVKM. V shed 5 bases, J shed 2 bases, and the junction held 7 bases outside the gene matches. The CDR3 protein is CASSRHPSGQETQYF. In nucleotides, the CDR3 is TGTGCCAGCAGTCGGCATCCTAGCGGGCAAGAGACCCAGTACTTC.